This TCR beta chain is from a study of somatic mutations in T cells in chronic GVHD (dated by TCRdb to the early 2020s). This clone was seen more than once but under ten times. Its binding antigen is unknown. No qualities accompany the bases; no much larger clone lies one base away. CDR1 MGHRA and CDR2 YSYEKL were looked up in the germline V gene. Measured from the cysteine to the phenylalanine, the CDR3 is 14 residues long. Of the read, only the CDR3 DNA is kept; its 42 bases are in frame from base 1. Trimming leaves V shorter by 1 base and J shorter by 11 bases, with the junction holding 7 bases beyond the gene matches. Sorting staining used anti-CD3, anti-CD4, anti-CD8 and a Vbeta20 antibody from the IOTest Beta Mark kit on a FACSAria III, with purity above 97%. Peripheral blood was drawn into sodium heparin tubes, and mononuclear cells were separated by Ficoll-Paque PLUS density gradient centrifugation. Before TCRbeta deep sequencing, the CD4+ Vbeta20+, CD4+ Vbeta20-, and CD8+ T cell fractions were FACS-sorted.

Genomic DNA was isolated and then used for TCRbeta deep sequencing. TCRbeta CDR3 sequencing and initial data processing were performed as a commercial service with the immunoSEQ assay. As for the original processing: Reads were demultiplexed, adapter and primer sequences removed, similar clones merged by frequency-ratio clustering, and V, D, J genes annotated with IMGT. In its TCRdb copy, this immuneACCESS table keeps in-frame sequences only and misses some clones. Where compared with another copy, unresolved V genes explain less than half of these, and the others have no known cause. The DNA was the basis for D and trimming; V, J and clone size are from that table. The sample contains 13,000 or so clones, around 82% of them found a single time. The top ten clones comprise approximately 30% of the sample.

The source of this sequence is a male patient in his forties or fifties with chronic graft-versus-host disease. Some T cells may have been brought in with the graft after a transplant. Recombination connected TRBV4-1 to TRBJ1-5; 8 of the junction bases match TRBD1. Sequences were obtained from Vbeta20-negative CD4+ T cells from blood. Per the publication, the cell subset or site label means: CD4+ T cells sorted as TCR Vbeta20 negative by flow cytometry. In nucleotide form, the sequence is TGCGCCAGCAGCCAAGGGGGCAGGGGGCATTCCCAGCATTTT. This is translated as CASSQGGRGHSQHF.